This T cell receptor (beta chain) is from a study of blood T cell repertoires in COVID-19. Looking at the study overall: Acute-phase and convalescent COVID-19 samples originated in the United States, Italy and Spain. Sources were T cells, B-cell-depleted T cells, or PBMCs; the material itself was cDNA or gDNA.

Under the authors' procedure: Amplification of reference gene primers provided the estimated nucleated cell counts. TCRdb's table, derived via immunoSEQ multiplex PCR, lists solely in-frame clones and lacks some. D and trimming were read from the DNA, whereas the V and J calls and clone size are those reported in that table. The repertoire consists of under 300,000 clones, with roughly three quarters occurring once and the leading ten covering under 4.5%. The CDR3 runs to 18 residues. V shed 1 base, J shed 6 bases, and the junction held 13 bases outside the gene matches. The germline gives CDR1 SGDLS, CDR2 YYNGEE.

The V call is TRBV9, the J call TRBJ2-2; the match to TRBD1 covers 9 bases. The sample taken for sequencing was peripheral blood. The TCR was taken from a woman between 40 and 50 years old with active or convalescent COVID-19. DNA of the CDR3: TGTGCCAGCAGCGTACTACCGAGACAGGGGGGGGCCCCCGGGGAGCTGTTTTTT. Protein: CASSVLPRQGGAPGELFF.